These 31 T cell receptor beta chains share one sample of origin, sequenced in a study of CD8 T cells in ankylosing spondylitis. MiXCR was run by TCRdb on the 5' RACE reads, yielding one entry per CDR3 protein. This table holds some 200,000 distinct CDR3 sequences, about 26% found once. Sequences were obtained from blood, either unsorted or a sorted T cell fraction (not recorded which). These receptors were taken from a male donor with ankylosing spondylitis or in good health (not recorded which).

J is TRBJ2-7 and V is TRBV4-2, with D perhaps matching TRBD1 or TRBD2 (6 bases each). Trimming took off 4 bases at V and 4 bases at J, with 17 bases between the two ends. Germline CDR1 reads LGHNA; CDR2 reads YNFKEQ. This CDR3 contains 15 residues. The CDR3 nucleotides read TGTGCCAGCAGCCCTGCGGGGACAATAACATACGAGCAGTACTTC. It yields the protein CASSPAGTITYEQYF.

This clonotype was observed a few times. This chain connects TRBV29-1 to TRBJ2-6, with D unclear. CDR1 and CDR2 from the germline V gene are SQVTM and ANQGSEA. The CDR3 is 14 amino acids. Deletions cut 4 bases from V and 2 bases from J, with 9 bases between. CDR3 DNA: TGCAGCGTTGGGGGAAGTACTGGGGCCAACGTCCTGACTTTC. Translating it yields CSVGGSTGANVLTF.

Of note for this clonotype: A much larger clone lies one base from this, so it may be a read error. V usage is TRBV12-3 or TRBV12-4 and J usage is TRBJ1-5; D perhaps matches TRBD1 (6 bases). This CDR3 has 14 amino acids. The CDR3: CVSSFSGANQPQHF. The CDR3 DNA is TGTGTCAGCAGTTTTTCAGGGGCCAATCAGCCCCAGCATTTT.

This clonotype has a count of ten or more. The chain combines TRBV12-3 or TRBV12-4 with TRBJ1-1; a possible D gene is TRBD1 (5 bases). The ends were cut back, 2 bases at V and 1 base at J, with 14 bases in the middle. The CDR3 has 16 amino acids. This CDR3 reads CASSLLGTLSNTEAFF. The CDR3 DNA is TGTGCCAGCAGTTTACTAGGGACGCTATCGAACACTGAAGCTTTCTTT.

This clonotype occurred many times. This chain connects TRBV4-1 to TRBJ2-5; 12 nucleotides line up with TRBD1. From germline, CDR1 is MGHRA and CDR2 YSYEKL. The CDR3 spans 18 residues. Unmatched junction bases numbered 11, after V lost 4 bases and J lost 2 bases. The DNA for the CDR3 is TGCGCCAGCAGCCGTTCCGGGACAGGGGGCGCCGGACAAGAGACCCAGTACTTC. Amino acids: CASSRSGTGGAGQETQYF.

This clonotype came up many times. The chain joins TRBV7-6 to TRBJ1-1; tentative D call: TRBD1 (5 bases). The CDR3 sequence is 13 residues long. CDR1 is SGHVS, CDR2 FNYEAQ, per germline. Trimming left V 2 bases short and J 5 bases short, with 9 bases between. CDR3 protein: CASSLTGPTEAFF. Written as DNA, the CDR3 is TGTGCCAGCAGCTTAACGGGGCCAACTGAAGCTTTCTTT. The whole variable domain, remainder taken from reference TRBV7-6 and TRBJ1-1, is GAGVSQSPRYKVTKRGQDVALRCDPISGHVSLYWYRQALGQGPEFLTYFNYEAQQDKSGLPNDRFSAERPEGSISTLTIQRTEQRDSAMYRCASSLTGPTEAFFGQGTRLTVV.

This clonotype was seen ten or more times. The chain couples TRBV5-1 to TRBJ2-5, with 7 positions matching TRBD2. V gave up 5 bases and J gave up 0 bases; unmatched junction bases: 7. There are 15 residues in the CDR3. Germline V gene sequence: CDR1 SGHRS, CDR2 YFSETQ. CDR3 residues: CASRTALANQETQYF. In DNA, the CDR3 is TGCGCCAGCAGAACCGCACTAGCGAACCAAGAGACCCAGTACTTC. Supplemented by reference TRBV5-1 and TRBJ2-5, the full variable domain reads KAGVTQTPRYLIKTRGQQVTLSCSPISGHRSVSWYQQTPGQGLQFLFEYFSETQRNKGNFPGRFSGRQFSNSRSEMNVSTLELGDSALYLCASRTALANQETQYFGPGTRLLVL.

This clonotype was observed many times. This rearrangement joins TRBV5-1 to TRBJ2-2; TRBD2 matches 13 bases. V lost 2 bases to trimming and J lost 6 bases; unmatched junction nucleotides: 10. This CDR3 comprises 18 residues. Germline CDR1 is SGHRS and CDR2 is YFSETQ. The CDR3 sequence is CASSFQGTSGTGAGELFF. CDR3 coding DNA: TGCGCCAGCAGCTTCCAAGGGACTAGCGGGACCGGCGCCGGGGAGCTGTTTTTT.

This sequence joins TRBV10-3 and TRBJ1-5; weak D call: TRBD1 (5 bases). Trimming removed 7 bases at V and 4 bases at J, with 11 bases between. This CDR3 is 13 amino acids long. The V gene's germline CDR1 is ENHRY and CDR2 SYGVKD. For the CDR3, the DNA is TGTGCCATCAAGGCAGGGTCAAATCAGCCCCAGCATTTT. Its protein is CAIKAGSNQPQHF.

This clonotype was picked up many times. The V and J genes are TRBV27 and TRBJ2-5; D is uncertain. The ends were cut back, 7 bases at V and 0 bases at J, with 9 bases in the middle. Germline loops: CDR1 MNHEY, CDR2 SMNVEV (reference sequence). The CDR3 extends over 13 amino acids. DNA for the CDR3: TGTGCCAGCATGACACGCTACCAAGAGACCCAGTACTTC. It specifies CASMTRYQETQYF.

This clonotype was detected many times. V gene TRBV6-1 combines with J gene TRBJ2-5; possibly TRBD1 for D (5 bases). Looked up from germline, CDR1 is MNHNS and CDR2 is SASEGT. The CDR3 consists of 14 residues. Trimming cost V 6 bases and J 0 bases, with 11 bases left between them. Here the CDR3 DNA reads TGTGCCAGCAGGACGCAGGGAAACCAAGAGACCCAGTACTTC. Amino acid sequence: CASRTQGNQETQYF.

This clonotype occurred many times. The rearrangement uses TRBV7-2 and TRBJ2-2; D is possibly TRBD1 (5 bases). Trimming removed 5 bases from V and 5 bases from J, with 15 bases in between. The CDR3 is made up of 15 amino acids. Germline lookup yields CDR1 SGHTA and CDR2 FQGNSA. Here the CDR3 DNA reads TGTGCCAGCAGCGAAAGGGGTGTAAGGACCGGGGAGCTGTTTTTT. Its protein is CASSERGVRTGELFF.

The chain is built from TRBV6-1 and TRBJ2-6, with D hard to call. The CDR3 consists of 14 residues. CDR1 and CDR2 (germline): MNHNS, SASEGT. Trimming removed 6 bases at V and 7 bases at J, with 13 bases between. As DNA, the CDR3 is TGTGCCAGCAGCCGTATGGGCATAGCCAACGTCCTGACTTTC. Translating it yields CASSRMGIANVLTF.

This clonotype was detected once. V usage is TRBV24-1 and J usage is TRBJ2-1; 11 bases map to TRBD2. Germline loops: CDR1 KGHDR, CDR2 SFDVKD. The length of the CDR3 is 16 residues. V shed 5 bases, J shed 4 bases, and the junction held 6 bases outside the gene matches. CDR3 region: CATSVQLAGDYNEQFF. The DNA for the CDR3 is TGTGCCACCAGTGTCCAACTAGCGGGAGATTACAATGAGCAGTTCTTC.

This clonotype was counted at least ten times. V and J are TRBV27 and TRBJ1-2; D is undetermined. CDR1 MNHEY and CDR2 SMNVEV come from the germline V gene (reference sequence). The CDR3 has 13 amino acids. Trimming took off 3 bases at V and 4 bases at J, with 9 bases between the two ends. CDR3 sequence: CASSLARSYGYTF. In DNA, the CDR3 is TGTGCCAGCAGTTTGGCCAGGTCCTATGGCTACACCTTC.

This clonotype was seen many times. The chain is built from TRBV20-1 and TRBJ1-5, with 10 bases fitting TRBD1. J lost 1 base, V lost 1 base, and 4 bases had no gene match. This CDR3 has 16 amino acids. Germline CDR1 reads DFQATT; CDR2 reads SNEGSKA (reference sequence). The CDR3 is CSARVGGQGSNQPQHF. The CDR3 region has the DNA TGCAGTGCTAGAGTAGGGGGACAGGGGAGCAATCAGCCCCAGCATTTT.

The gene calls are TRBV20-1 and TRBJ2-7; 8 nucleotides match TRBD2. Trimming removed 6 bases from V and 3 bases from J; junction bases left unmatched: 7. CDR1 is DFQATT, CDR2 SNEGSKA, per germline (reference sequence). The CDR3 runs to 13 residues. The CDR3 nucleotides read TGCAGTGCCTCAACACGGGGGGGCTACGAGCAGTACTTC. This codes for CSASTRGGYEQYF.

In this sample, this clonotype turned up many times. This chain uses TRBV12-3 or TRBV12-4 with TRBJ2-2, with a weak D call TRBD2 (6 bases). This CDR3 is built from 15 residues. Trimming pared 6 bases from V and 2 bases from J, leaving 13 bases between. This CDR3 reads CASRKTGTNTGELFF. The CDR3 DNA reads TGTGCCAGCAGGAAAACCGGGACTAACACCGGGGAGCTGTTTTTT.

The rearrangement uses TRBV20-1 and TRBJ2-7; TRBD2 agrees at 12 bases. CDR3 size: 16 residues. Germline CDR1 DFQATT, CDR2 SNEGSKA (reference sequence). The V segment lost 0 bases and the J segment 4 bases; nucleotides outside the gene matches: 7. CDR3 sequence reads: CSARDPRLAGGYEQYF. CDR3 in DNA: TGCAGTGCTAGAGATCCCAGGCTAGCGGGAGGGTACGAGCAGTACTTC.

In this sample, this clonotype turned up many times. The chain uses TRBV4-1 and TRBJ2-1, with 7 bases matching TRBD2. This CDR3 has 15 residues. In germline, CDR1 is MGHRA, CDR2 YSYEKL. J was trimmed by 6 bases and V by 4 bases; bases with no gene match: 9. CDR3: CASSPREARINEQFF. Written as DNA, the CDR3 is TGCGCCAGCAGCCCACGGGAGGCCAGGATCAATGAGCAGTTCTTC.

The DNA of the CDR3 is TGCAGCGTTCGACAGAGTTCAAACACCGGGGAGCTGTTTTTT. This sequence encodes CSVRQSSNTGELFF. The rearrangement uses TRBV29-1 and TRBJ2-2, with TRBD1 as a possible D gene (5 bases). V dropped 5 bases and J dropped 2 bases, with 12 bases sitting between them. This CDR3 has 14 amino acids. Germline values: CDR1 SQVTM, CDR2 ANQGSEA.

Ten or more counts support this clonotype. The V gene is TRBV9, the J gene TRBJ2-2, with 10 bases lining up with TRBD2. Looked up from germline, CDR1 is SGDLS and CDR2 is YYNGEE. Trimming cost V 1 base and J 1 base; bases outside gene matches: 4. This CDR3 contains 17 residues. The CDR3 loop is CASSVQAGGRNTGELFF. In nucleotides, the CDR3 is TGTGCCAGCAGCGTACAAGCGGGAGGGCGGAACACCGGGGAGCTGTTTTTT.

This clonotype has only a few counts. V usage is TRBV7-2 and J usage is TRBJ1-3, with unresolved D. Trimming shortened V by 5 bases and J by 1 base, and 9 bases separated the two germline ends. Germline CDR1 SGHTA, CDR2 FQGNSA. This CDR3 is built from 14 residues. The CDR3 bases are TGTGCCAGCAGCCCATACGGGTCTGGAAACACCATATATTTT. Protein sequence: CASSPYGSGNTIYF.

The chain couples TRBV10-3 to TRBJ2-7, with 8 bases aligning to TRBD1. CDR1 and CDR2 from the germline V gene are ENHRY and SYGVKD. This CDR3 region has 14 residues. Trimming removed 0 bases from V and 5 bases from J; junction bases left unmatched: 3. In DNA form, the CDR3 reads TGTGCCATCAGTGAGTCGGGACAGGTTCACGAGCAGTACTTC. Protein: CAISESGQVHEQYF.

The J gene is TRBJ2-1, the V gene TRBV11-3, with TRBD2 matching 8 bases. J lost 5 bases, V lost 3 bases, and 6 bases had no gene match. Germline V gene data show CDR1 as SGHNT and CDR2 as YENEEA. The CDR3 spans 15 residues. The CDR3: CASSFGGREDNEQFF. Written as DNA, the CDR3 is TGTGCCAGCAGCTTCGGGGGGCGGGAGGACAATGAGCAGTTCTTC.

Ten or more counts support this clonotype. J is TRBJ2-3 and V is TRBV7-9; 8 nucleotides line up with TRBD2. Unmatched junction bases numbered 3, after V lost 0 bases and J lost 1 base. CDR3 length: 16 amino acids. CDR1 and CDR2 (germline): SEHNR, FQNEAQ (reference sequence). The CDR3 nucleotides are TGTGCCAGCAGCTTAGCGCTAGCGGGTGGCACAGATACGCAGTATTTT. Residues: CASSLALAGGTDTQYF.

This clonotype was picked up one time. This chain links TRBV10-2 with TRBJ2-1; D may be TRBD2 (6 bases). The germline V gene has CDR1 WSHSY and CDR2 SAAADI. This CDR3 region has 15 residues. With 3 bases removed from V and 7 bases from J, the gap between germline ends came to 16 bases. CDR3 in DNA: TGCGCCAGCAGTGATCGGGGGAGGTCTGGTAATGAGCAGTTCTTC. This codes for CASSDRGRSGNEQFF.

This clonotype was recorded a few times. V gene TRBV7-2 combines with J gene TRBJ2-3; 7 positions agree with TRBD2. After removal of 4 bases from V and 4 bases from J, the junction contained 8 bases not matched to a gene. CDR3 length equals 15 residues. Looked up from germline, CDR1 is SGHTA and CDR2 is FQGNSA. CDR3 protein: CASSSQAGVADTQYF. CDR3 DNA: TGTGCCAGCAGCTCACAGGCGGGAGTCGCAGATACGCAGTATTTT.

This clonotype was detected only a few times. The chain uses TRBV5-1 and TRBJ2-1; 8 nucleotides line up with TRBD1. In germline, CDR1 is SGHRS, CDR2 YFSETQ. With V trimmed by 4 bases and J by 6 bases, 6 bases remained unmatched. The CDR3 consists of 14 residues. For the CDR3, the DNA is TGCGCCAGCAGCGGGGGACAGGCACGCAATGAGCAGTTCTTC. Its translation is CASSGGQARNEQFF.

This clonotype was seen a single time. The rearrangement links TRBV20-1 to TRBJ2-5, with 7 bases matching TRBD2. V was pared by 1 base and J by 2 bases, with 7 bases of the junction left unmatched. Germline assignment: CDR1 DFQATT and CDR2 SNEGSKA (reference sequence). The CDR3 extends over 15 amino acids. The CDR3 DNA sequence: TGCAGTGCTAGAGTGGCTAGCGGATGGCAAGAGACCCAGTACTTC. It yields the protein CSARVASGWQETQYF.

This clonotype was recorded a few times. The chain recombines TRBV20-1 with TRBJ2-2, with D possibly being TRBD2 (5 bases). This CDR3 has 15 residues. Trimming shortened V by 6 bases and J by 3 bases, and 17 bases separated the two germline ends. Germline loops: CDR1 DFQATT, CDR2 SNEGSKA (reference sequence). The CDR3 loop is CSAVDSELDTGELFF. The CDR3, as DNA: TGCAGTGCGGTGGACTCAGAATTAGACACCGGGGAGCTGTTTTTT.